This passage covers 18 T cell receptor beta chains from one sample sequenced in a study of blood T cells in healthy people across ages. Alongside a J-beta primer mix, a sample-barcoded 5' primer served in a second PCR lasting about 7 to 12 cycles. TCRdb independently ran MiXCR on the 5' RACE reads; one entry per CDR3 protein. This sample has about 1,800,000 distinct CDR3 sequences, with under 30% found just once. The sequencing input was blood. The origin of the receptors is a woman aged 30 to 39 in good health.

This chain uses TRBV28 with TRBJ2-1, with 11 bases aligning to TRBD2. This CDR3 region has 16 residues. Germline V gene lookup returns CDR1 MDHEN and CDR2 SYDVKM. The ends lost 4 bases at V and 8 bases at J; junction bases unmatched: 10. DNA of the CDR3: TGTGCCAGCAGTTGGGAGGGACTAGCGGAGTACGATGAGCAGTTCTTC. Residues: CASSWEGLAEYDEQFF.

This clonotype was counted between two and nine times. The chain carries TRBV7-9 and TRBJ1-2, with 7 nucleotides matching TRBD1. J lost 0 bases, V lost 4 bases, and 8 bases had no gene match. The V gene's germline CDR1 is SEHNR and CDR2 FQNEAQ (reference sequence). The length of the CDR3 is 16 residues. The DNA for the CDR3 is TGTGCCAGCAGCTGGAAACCAGGGGGAGCTAACTATGGCTACACCTTC. Encoded protein: CASSWKPGGANYGYTF. The whole variable domain, filled in from reference TRBV7-9 and TRBJ1-2, reads DTGVSQNPRHKITKRGQNVTFRCDPISEHNRLYWYRQTLGQGPEFLTYFQNEAQLEKSRLLSDRFSAERPKGSFSTLEIQRTEQGDSAMYLCASSWKPGGANYGYTFGSGTRLTVV.

The J gene is TRBJ2-3, the V gene TRBV13; 8 nucleotides line up with TRBD2. From germline, CDR1 is PRHDT and CDR2 FYEKMQ (reference sequence). This CDR3 contains 14 residues. V trimming: 5 bases; J trimming: 5 bases; junction bases outside the gene matches: 6. CDR3 sequence reads: CASSSGGGGDTQYF. The CDR3 DNA reads as TGTGCCAGCAGCAGCGGGGGAGGGGGAGATACGCAGTATTTT.

The chain combines TRBV7-2 with TRBJ2-7; D is possibly TRBD2 (5 bases). Germline CDR1 SGHTA, CDR2 FQGNSA. The V and J ends lost 2 bases and 2 bases respectively, with 10 bases between them. This CDR3 comprises 14 residues. DNA of the CDR3: TGTGCCAGCAGCTTATGGGGAGTCACCTACGAGCAGTACTTC. Protein: CASSLWGVTYEQYF.

This chain joins TRBV7-2 and TRBJ2-7; no definite D call. This CDR3 contains 16 residues. Germline CDR1 and CDR2: SGHTA and FQGNSA. V was cut by 5 bases and J by 0 bases, with 17 bases left in between. CDR3 region: CASSASGGVSSYEQYF. DNA for the CDR3: TGTGCCAGCAGCGCTAGTGGCGGCGTAAGCTCCTACGAGCAGTACTTC.

This clonotype was found a few times. The chain employs TRBV20-1 and TRBJ1-2; no firm D call. The CDR3 is 12 residues long. Germline lookup yields CDR1 DFQATT and CDR2 SNEGSKA (reference sequence). V lost 4 bases and J lost 5, with 11 bases in between. CDR3 in amino acids: CSAIARSYGYTF. For the CDR3, the DNA is TGCAGTGCTATAGCCCGCTCGTATGGCTACACCTTC.

This rearrangement joins TRBV20-1 to TRBJ2-5; TRBD1 agrees at 11 bases. Germline V lookup: CDR1 DFQATT, CDR2 SNEGSKA (reference sequence). The CDR3 runs to 17 residues. V gave up 5 bases and J gave up 4 bases; unmatched junction bases: 15. CDR3 sequence (DNA): TGCAGTGCTTCGATACTCCGGGACAGGGGGATTCCAGAGACCCAGTACTTC. It codes for CSASILRDRGIPETQYF.

The chain couples TRBV3-1 to TRBJ1-2; 10 bases map to TRBD1. The germline V gene has CDR1 LGHDT and CDR2 YNNKEL (reference sequence). This CDR3 spans 16 amino acids. The V gene end was trimmed by 2 bases and the J gene end by 6 bases; junction bases not matched to a gene: 9. The CDR3 reads CASSQLTGGAVDGYTF. As DNA, the CDR3 is TGTGCCAGCAGCCAACTGACAGGGGGCGCGGTGGATGGCTACACCTTC.

The table lists this clonotype with a count of one. V and J are TRBV12-3 or TRBV12-4 and TRBJ2-2, with D possibly matching TRBD1 (6 bases). The V end lost 6 bases, the J end lost 0 bases, and 11 bases lay between the germline ends. This CDR3 spans 15 amino acids. CDR3 DNA sequence: TGTGCCAGCAGCCACCGGGACACGAACACCGGGGAGCTGTTTTTT. It translates to CASSHRDTNTGELFF.

This clonotype was seen a handful of times. The J gene is TRBJ2-7, the V gene TRBV30; D is unresolved. CDR1 is GTSNPN and CDR2 is SVGIG in the germline V gene (reference sequence). CDR3 length equals 13 residues. The V end was cut by 0 bases, the J end by 2 bases, with 8 bases between. The CDR3 reads CAWSVVSTYEQYF. DNA of the CDR3: TGTGCCTGGAGTGTGGTCAGCACCTACGAGCAGTACTTC.

This clonotype has just a few counts. The J gene is TRBJ2-2, the V gene TRBV7-9, with D uncertain. The length of the CDR3 is 11 residues. Germline CDR1 is SEHNR and CDR2 is FQNEAQ (reference sequence). Trimming removed 6 bases at V and 8 bases at J, with 7 bases between. This CDR3 is CASRARGELFF. The CDR3 region has the DNA TGTGCCAGCAGGGCACGGGGGGAGCTGTTTTTT.

The chain is built from TRBV19 and TRBJ1-1, with 7 bases matching TRBD1. Losses at the gene ends were 5 bases for V and 4 bases for J; bases not matched to a gene: 13. Per the germline V gene, CDR1 is LNHDA and CDR2 is SQIVND (reference sequence). The CDR3 totals 16 residues. The CDR3 nucleotides are TGTGCCAGTAGTTCTCCGGGGAGGGCAGGGGGCACTGAAGCTTTCTTT. Translated: CASSSPGRAGGTEAFF.

This clonotype was picked up many times. This chain joins TRBV9 and TRBJ2-7, with D possibly matching TRBD2 (6 bases). V lost 2 bases and J lost 5, with 11 bases in between. The CDR3 contains 13 residues. Germline loops: CDR1 SGDLS, CDR2 YYNGEE. CDR3 loop: CASSVGLSNEQYF. The CDR3 nucleotides read TGTGCCAGCAGCGTTGGACTATCTAACGAGCAGTACTTC.

This clonotype was seen repeatedly, ten times or more. This chain uses TRBV2 with TRBJ2-5, with 10 bases matching TRBD2. CDR3 size: 15 residues. Germline assignment: CDR1 SNHLY and CDR2 FYNNEI. V lost 7 bases and J lost 3; bases outside the gene matches: 8. The CDR3 loop reads CASIRGLAEKETQYF. The CDR3 DNA follows: TGTGCCAGCATTAGAGGACTAGCGGAAAAAGAGACCCAGTACTTC.

The chain uses TRBV11-2 and TRBJ1-1, with D possibly matching TRBD1 (5 bases). The CDR3 has 12 residues. From germline, CDR1 is SGHAT and CDR2 FQNNGV. The V end was cut by 10 bases, the J end by 4 bases, with 13 bases between. CDR3: CATGLRGTEAFF. The DNA of the CDR3 is TGTGCCACCGGCCTTAGGGGCACTGAAGCTTTCTTT.

This clonotype was observed a few times. The rearrangement joins TRBV20-1 to TRBJ1-5; D not certain. Trimming pared 6 bases from V and 0 bases from J, leaving 9 bases between. Looked up from germline, CDR1 is DFQATT and CDR2 is SNEGSKA (reference sequence). The CDR3 totals 13 residues. The CDR3 spells CSARAHSNQPQHF. The CDR3 DNA follows: TGCAGTGCGAGGGCCCATAGCAATCAGCCCCAGCATTTT.

This clonotype was observed a handful of times. The CDR3 is CASSYYRTKRNSPLHF. CDR3 sequence (DNA): TGTGCCAGCAGTTACTATAGGACAAAGAGGAATTCACCCCTCCACTTT. This chain connects TRBV6-5 to TRBJ1-6; D is perhaps TRBD1 (5 bases). Trimming shortened V by 1 base and J by 7 bases, and 14 bases separated the two germline ends. The CDR3 length is 16 residues. Germline CDR1 is MNHEY and CDR2 is SVGAGI.

This clonotype was counted between two and nine times. The V call is TRBV29-1, the J call TRBJ2-1; 10 positions agree with TRBD2. Looked up from germline, CDR1 is SQVTM and CDR2 is ANQGSEA. The ends lost 5 bases at V and 6 bases at J; junction bases unmatched: 4. The CDR3 consists of 13 residues. CDR3 residues: CSVSAGGPNEQFF. Written as DNA, the CDR3 is TGCAGCGTTTCAGCGGGAGGGCCCAATGAGCAGTTCTTC.